This TCR beta chain was sequenced for a study of siplizumab effects on memory and regulatory T cells. Method: immunoSEQ multiplex PCR; TCRdb's copy keeps in-frame clones and lacks some. The data contain over 100,000 clones, about 94% of them singletons. A remark on this clone: Its cognate antigen is unknown.

Findings and caveats of the study: Major contributors to the alloresponse seemed to be naive T cells, which also appeared more diverse than memory cells. Controls had 26.9% Treg-derived mappable alloreactive CD4+ clones on average, versus approximately 73% with siplizumab.

The CDR3 runs 15 residues. Trimming removed 8 bases from V and 5 bases from J; junction bases left unmatched: 11. CDR1 ENHRY and CDR2 SYGVKD come from the germline V gene. The receptor was isolated from a human donor in good health. The sequenced sample was CD4+ T cells sorted from blood. The J gene is TRBJ2-5, the V gene TRBV10-3; 10 bases map to TRBD2. As DNA, the CDR3 is TGTGCCATCGGAAAGCGGGAGGGCGGAGGGGAGACCCAGTACTTC. Translated: CAIGKREGGGETQYF.